This T cell receptor (beta chain) came from a study of vaccination and CD4 T cells after COVID-19. Study context: Post-COVID samples had a sampling time that fell a median about 100 days after diagnosis (range 35 to 161). The control cultures got either a CEFX pool, an HIV-1 Nef pool, or no peptide at all.

The Oncomine TCR Beta short-read assay was what sequenced the DNA obtained from cultured CD4+ T cells. It was cultured CD4+ T cells from which genomic DNA was extracted. TCRdb ran MiXCR on the PCR reads and lists one entry per CDR3 protein. This sample has over 10,000 distinct CDR3 sequences, with roughly half found just once. This CDR3 is built from 17 residues. V dropped 3 bases and J dropped 2; count of bases not matched to a gene: 12. Germline values: CDR1 ENHRY, CDR2 SYGVKD. Regarding treatment: roughly ten-day PBMC culture with coronavirus spike peptide pools or control peptides (ViraFEST assay). With fresh IL-2 medium, half the medium was replaced on days 3 and 7. This clonotype occurred a few times. Its antigen remains unidentified.

The rearrangement uses TRBV10-3 and TRBJ2-7, with 8 bases identical to TRBD1. The source of this sequence is a human donor who had recovered from COVID-19. Sequenced: CD4+ T cells from blood, cultured in vitro. The CDR3 sequence is CAISEGLGTGPPYEQYF. The CDR3 DNA sequence: TGTGCCATCAGTGAAGGATTAGGGACAGGCCCCCCCTACGAGCAGTACTTC.